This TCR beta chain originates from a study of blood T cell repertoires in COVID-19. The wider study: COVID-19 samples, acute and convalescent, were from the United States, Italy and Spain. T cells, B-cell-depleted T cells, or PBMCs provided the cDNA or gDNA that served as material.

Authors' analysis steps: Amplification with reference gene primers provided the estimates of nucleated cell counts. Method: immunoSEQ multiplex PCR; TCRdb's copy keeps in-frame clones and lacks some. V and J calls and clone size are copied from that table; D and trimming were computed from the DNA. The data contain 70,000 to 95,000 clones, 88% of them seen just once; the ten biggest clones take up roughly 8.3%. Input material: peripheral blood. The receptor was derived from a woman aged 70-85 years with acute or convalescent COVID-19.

In nucleotides, the CDR3 is TGTGCCAGCCGGCAGGGAGCGGGTGTCACTGAAGCTTTCTTT. It encodes CASRQGAGVTEAFF. The V and J genes are TRBV2 and TRBJ1-1, with D possibly TRBD1 on 5 matching bases. Trimming stripped 8 bases from V and 4 bases from J, with 17 bases between. The CDR3 is 14 residues long. Per germline, CDR1 SNHLY and CDR2 FYNNEI.